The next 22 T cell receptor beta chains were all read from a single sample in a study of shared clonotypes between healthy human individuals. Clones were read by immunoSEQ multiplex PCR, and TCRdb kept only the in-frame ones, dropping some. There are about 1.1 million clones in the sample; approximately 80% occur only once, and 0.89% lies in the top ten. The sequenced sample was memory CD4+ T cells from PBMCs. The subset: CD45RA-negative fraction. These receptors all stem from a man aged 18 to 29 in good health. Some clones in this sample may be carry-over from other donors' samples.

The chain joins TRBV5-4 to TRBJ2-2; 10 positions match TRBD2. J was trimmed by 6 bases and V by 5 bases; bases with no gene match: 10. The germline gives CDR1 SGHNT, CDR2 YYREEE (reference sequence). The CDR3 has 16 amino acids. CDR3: CASSLSGRQWSGELFF. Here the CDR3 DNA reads TGTGCCAGCAGTCTTAGCGGGAGGCAGTGGTCCGGGGAGCTGTTTTTT.

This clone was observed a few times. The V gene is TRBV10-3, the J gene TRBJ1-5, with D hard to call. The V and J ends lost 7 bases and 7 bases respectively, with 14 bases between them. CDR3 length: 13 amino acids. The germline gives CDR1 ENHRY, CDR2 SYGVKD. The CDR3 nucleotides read TGTGCCATCACTGACGGAGTTGGGCAGCCCCAGCATTTT. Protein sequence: CAITDGVGQPQHF.

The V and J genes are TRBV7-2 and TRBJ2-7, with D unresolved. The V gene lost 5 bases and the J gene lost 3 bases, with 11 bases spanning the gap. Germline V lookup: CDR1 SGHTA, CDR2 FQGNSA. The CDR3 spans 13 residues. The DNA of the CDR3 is TGTGCCAGCAGCCTTAGGGCGGTCTACGAGCAGTACTTC. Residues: CASSLRAVYEQYF.

The CDR3, as DNA: TGTGCCAGCAGTGAAGGTCCAGGCTTAAATGAAAAACTGTTTTTT. It yields the protein CASSEGPGLNEKLFF. V and J are TRBV6-1 and TRBJ1-4; D remains ambiguous. The CDR3 runs 15 residues. Germline V lookup: CDR1 MNHNS, CDR2 SASEGT. V lost 1 base, J lost 5 bases, and 11 bases lay in between.

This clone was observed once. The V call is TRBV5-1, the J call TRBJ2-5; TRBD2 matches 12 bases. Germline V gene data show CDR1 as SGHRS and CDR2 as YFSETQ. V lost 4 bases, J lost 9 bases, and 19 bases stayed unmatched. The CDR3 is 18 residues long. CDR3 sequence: CASSERLAGESPNSAQYF. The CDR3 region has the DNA TGCGCCAGCAGCGAACGACTAGCGGGAGAGAGCCCCAACAGCGCCCAGTACTTC.

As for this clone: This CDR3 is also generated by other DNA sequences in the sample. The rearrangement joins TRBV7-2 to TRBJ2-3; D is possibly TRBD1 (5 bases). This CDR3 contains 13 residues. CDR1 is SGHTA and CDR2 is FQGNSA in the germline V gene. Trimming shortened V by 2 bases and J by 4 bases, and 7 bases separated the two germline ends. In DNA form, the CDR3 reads TGTGCCAGCAGCTTACAGGGTGCAGATACGCAGTATTTT. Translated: CASSLQGADTQYF.

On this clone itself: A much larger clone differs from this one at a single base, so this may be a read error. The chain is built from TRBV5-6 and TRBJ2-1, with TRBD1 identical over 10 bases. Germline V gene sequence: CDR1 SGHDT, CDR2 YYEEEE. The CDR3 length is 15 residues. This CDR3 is CASSPGQGRDNEQLF. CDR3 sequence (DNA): TGTGCCAGCAGCCCGGGACAGGGGAGGGACAATGAGCAGCTCTTC.

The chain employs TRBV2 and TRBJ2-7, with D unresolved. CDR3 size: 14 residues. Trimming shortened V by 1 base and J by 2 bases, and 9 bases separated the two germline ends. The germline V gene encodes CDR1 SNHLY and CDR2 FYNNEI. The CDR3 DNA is TGTGCCAGCAGTGAAGACCAGTATACCTACGAGCAGTACTTC. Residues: CASSEDQYTYEQYF.

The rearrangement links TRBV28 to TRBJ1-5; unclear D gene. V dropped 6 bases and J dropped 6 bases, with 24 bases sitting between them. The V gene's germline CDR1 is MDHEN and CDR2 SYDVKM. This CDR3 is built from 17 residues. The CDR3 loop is CASRSSDGRWAGQPQHF. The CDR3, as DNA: TGTGCCAGCAGGTCATCAGACGGACGGTGGGCGGGTCAGCCCCAGCATTTT.

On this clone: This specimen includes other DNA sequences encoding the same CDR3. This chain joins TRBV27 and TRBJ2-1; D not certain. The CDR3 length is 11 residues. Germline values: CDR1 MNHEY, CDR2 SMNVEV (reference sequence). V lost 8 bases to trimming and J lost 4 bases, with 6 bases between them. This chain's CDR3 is CASRWYNEQFF. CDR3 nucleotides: TGTGCCAGCCGATGGTACAATGAGCAGTTCTTC.

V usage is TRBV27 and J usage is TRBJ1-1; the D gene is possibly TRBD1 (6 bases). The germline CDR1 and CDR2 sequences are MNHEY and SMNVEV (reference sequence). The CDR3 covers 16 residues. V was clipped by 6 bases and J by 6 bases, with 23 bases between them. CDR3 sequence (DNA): TGTGCCAGCAGGGCCTTGGGACACCAGGAGATGTCTGAAGCTTTCTTT. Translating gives CASRALGHQEMSEAFF.

CDR3 nucleotides: TGTGCCAGCTCACGACCGCTCGCGGCGAGCTACGAGCAGTACTTC. It codes for CASSRPLAASYEQYF. The chain joins TRBV18 to TRBJ2-7; D not resolved. V lost 4 bases and J 3 bases, leaving 16 bases between the germline ends. The germline V gene encodes CDR1 KGHSH and CDR2 LQKENI. The CDR3 has 15 amino acids.

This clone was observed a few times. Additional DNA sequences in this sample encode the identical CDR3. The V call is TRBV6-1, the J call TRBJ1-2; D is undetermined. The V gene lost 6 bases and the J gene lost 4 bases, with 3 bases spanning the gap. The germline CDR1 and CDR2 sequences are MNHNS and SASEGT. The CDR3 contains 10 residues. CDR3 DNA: TGTGCCAGCAGCCTCTATGGCTACACCTTC. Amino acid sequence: CASSLYGYTF.

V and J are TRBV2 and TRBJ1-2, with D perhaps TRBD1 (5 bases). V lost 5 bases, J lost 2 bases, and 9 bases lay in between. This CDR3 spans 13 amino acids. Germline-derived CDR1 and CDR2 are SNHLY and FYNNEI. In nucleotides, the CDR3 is TGTGCCAGCAGTACCGGACACAACTATGGCTACACCTTC. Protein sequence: CASSTGHNYGYTF.

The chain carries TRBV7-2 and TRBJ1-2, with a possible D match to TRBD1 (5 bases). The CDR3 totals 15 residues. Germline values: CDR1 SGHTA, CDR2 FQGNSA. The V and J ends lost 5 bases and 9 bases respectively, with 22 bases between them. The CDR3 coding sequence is TGTGCCAGCAGCCCGCGCGGGACGAGCTATGCAAGCTACACCTTC. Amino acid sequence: CASSPRGTSYASYTF.

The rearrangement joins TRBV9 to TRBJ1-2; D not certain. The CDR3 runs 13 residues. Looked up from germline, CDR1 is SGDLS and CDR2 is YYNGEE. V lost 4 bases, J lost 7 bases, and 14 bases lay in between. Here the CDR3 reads CASSQNVGGGYTF. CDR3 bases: TGTGCCAGCAGCCAGAACGTGGGAGGTGGCTACACCTTC.

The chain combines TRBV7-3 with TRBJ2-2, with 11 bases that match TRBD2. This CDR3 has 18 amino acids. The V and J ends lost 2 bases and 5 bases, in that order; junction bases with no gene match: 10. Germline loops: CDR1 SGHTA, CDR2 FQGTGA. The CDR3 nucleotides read TGTGCCAGCAGCTTACCCTCAAATAGCGGGAGGGGAACCGGGGAGCTGTTTTTT. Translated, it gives CASSLPSNSGRGTGELFF.

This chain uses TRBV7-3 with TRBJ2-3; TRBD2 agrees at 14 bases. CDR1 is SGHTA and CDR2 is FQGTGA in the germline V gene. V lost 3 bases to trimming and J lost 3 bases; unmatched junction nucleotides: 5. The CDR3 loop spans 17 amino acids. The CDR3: CASSFTGTSGSTDTQYF. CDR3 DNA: TGTGCCAGCAGCTTCACCGGGACTAGCGGGAGTACAGATACGCAGTATTTT.

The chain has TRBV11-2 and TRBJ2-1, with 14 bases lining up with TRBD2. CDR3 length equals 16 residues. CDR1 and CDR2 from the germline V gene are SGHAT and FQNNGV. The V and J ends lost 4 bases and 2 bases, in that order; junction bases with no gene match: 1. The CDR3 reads CASSWGLAGAYNEQFF. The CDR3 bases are TGTGCCAGCAGCTGGGGACTAGCGGGAGCCTACAATGAGCAGTTCTTC.

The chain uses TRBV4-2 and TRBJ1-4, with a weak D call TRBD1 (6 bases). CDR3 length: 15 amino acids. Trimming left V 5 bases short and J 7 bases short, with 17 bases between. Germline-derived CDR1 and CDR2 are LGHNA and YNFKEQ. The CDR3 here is CASSSRGIEAEKLFF. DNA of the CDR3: TGTGCCAGCAGCAGCAGGGGAATCGAAGCTGAAAAACTGTTTTTT.

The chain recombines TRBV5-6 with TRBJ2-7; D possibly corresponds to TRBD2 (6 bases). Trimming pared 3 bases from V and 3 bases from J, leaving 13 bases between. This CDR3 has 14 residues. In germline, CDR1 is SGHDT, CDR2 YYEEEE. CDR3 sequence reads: CASSSGLSYYEQYF. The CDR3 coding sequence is TGTGCCAGCAGCTCGGGACTTAGCTACTACGAGCAGTACTTC.

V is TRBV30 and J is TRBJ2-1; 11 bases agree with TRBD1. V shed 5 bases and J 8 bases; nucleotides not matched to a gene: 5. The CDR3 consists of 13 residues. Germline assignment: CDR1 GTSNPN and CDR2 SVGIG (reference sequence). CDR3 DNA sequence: TGTGCCTGGGGTGGACAGGGGGCCTATGAGCAGTTCTTC. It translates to CAWGGQGAYEQFF.